This entry lists 16 T cell receptor beta chains sequenced from one sample in a study of blood T cell repertoires in COVID-19. Only in-frame clones appear in the TCRdb table, and some are missing; sequencing was by immunoSEQ multiplex PCR. In the table there are 250,000 to 300,000 clones, around 90% of which are singletons. The specimen sequenced was PBMCs or T cells enriched from blood (not recorded which). The receptor set was obtained from a woman in her thirties who had recovered from COVID-19.

The gene calls are TRBV7-8 and TRBJ2-3, with a weak D call TRBD2 (5 bases). This CDR3 has 15 residues. With 5 bases removed from V and 5 bases from J, the gap between germline ends came to 17 bases. Germline V gene sequence: CDR1 SGHVS, CDR2 FQNEAQ. CDR3 protein: CASSQKAEGLDTQYF. CDR3 in DNA: TGTGCCAGCAGCCAAAAGGCTGAGGGTTTAGATACGCAGTATTTT.

J is TRBJ2-1 and V is TRBV27, with TRBD1 identical over 8 bases. J lost 0 bases, V lost 4 bases, and 8 bases had no gene match. Germline V CDR1 and CDR2: MNHEY, SMNVEV (reference sequence). The CDR3 is 17 amino acids. CDR3 nucleotide sequence: TGTGCCAGCAGTTCCCATCGGACAGGGTCCTCCTACAATGAGCAGTTCTTC. Amino acid sequence: CASSSHRTGSSYNEQFF.

The rearrangement joins TRBV5-4 to TRBJ1-2; D ambiguous. V lost 4 bases to trimming and J lost 2 bases, with 12 bases between them. Germline lookup yields CDR1 SGHNT and CDR2 YYREEE (reference sequence). There are 14 residues in the CDR3. The CDR3 DNA reads TGTGCCAGCAGCCCGAGGGCCCTAAACTATGGCTACACCTTC. The encoded protein is CASSPRALNYGYTF.

J is TRBJ1-5 and V is TRBV15; tentative D call: TRBD1 (5 bases). The germline V gene has CDR1 LNHNV and CDR2 YYDKDF (reference sequence). Trimming stripped 5 bases from V and 1 base from J, with 12 bases between. CDR3 length: 15 residues. CDR3 bases: TGTGCCACCAGCCCTGAGCAGGGAAGCAATCAGCCCCAGCATTTT. This translates into CATSPEQGSNQPQHF.

The chain is built from TRBV5-1 and TRBJ1-1; D possibly corresponds to TRBD1 (6 bases). This CDR3 region has 13 residues. V was pared by 4 bases and J by 5 bases, with 12 bases between. Germline V gene sequence: CDR1 SGHRS, CDR2 YFSETQ. The CDR3 reads CASSRGRGTEAFF. The DNA for the CDR3 is TGCGCCAGCAGCCGGGGTAGGGGGACTGAAGCTTTCTTT.

J is TRBJ2-6 and V is TRBV19, with D possibly TRBD1 on 6 matching bases. Trimming pared 5 bases from V and 0 bases from J, leaving 11 bases between. Germline V gene lookup returns CDR1 LNHDA and CDR2 SQIVND (reference sequence). The CDR3 runs to 16 residues. CDR3 nucleotide sequence: TGTGCCAGTAGTGCCGAGGGGGTCTCTGGGGCCAACGTCCTGACTTTC. Protein product: CASSAEGVSGANVLTF.

V and J are TRBV15 and TRBJ1-5; D is uncertain. This CDR3 has 15 residues. In germline, CDR1 is LNHNV, CDR2 YYDKDF (reference sequence). V lost 7 bases and J lost 1, with 14 bases in between. In DNA, the CDR3 is TGTGCCACCACTACGGCCCCGGGAAGCAATCAGCCCCAGCATTTT. Translation gives CATTTAPGSNQPQHF.

This rearrangement joins TRBV5-4 to TRBJ2-5; D might be TRBD2 (5 bases). V was shortened by 3 bases and J by 5 bases, with 14 bases between the two germline ends. This CDR3 region has 14 residues. Germline V gives CDR1 SGHNT, CDR2 YYREEE (reference sequence). CDR3 protein: CASSSQGPGETQYF. DNA for the CDR3: TGTGCCAGCAGCTCTCAAGGCCCGGGGGAGACCCAGTACTTC.

This clone is a singleton in its sample. The chain carries TRBV5-4 and TRBJ2-3; 7 bases are a match to TRBD1. Germline V gene sequence: CDR1 SGHNT, CDR2 YYREEE (reference sequence). V shed 0 bases and J 4 bases; nucleotides not matched to a gene: 8. The CDR3 is made up of 16 amino acids. CDR3 amino acids: CASSLGIGGIADTQYF. CDR3 coding DNA: TGTGCCAGCAGCTTGGGGATAGGGGGCATCGCAGATACGCAGTATTTT. Looking up the rest from reference TRBV5-4 and TRBJ2-3 gives the full variable domain: ETGVTQSPTHLIKTRGQQVTLRCSSQSGHNTVSWYQQALGQGPQFIFQYYREEENGRGNFPPRFSGLQFPNYSSELNVNALELDDSALYLCASSLGIGGIADTQYFGPGTRLTVL.

The chain uses TRBV7-9 and TRBJ2-1; 9 bases line up with TRBD1. This CDR3 is built from 19 residues. The germline gives CDR1 SEHNR, CDR2 FQNEAQ (reference sequence). The V and J ends lost 5 bases and 0 bases, in that order; junction bases with no gene match: 14. The CDR3 bases are TGTGCCAGCAGCGAGAGCGTGGACAGGGGACAAGGCTCCTACAATGAGCAGTTCTTC. This encodes CASSESVDRGQGSYNEQFF. Combining the CDR3 with reference TRBV7-9 and TRBJ2-1 gives the whole variable domain DTGVSQNPRHKITKRGQNVTFRCDPISEHNRLYWYRQTLGQGPEFLTYFQNEAQLEKSRLLSDRFSAERPKGSFSTLEIQRTEQGDSAMYLCASSESVDRGQGSYNEQFFGPGTRLTVL.

This clone was seen only a few times. The rearrangement joins TRBV5-6 to TRBJ2-7, with a possible D match to TRBD1 (6 bases). CDR3 length: 14 amino acids. V dropped 4 bases and J dropped 4 bases, with 15 bases sitting between them. Germline V CDR1 and CDR2: SGHDT, YYEEEE. This chain's CDR3 is CASSLGRQEYEQYF. In DNA, the CDR3 is TGTGCCAGCAGCCTAGGACGACAGGAATACGAGCAGTACTTC.

The chain carries TRBV11-2 and TRBJ2-1; TRBD2 agrees at 7 bases. This CDR3 has 16 residues. The J segment lost 2 bases and the V segment lost 5 bases, leaving 9 bases of the junction unmatched. CDR1 and CDR2 from the germline V gene are SGHAT and FQNNGV. The CDR3 region has the DNA TGTGCCAGCAGCCCAGGAGCGGGGCTAACCTACAATGAGCAGTTCTTC. Its translation is CASSPGAGLTYNEQFF.

V is TRBV6-2 or TRBV6-3 and J is TRBJ2-3; maybe TRBD1 (6 bases). CDR3 size: 18 residues. V lost 2 bases to trimming and J lost 0 bases, with 18 bases between them. CDR1 is MNHEY, CDR2 SVGEGT, per germline. CDR3 in DNA: TGTGCCAGCAGTTACGACCTTACCGGGACACCTAGCACAGATACGCAGTATTTT. Amino acids: CASSYDLTGTPSTDTQYF.

This clone was seen only once. The gene calls are TRBV18 and TRBJ2-7; a possible D gene is TRBD2 (6 bases). From germline, CDR1 is KGHSH and CDR2 LQKENI. V was pared by 5 bases and J by 2 bases, with 7 bases between. The CDR3 has 12 amino acids. The CDR3 loop is CASSGGTYEQYF. Here the CDR3 DNA reads TGTGCCAGCTCAGGGGGGACCTACGAGCAGTACTTC.

CDR3: CASLQSPSYEQYF. The CDR3 DNA follows: TGTGCCAGCCTACAGTCTCCCAGCTACGAGCAGTACTTC. The chain links TRBV28 to TRBJ2-7; D unclear. V lost 8 bases and J 3 bases, leaving 14 bases between the germline ends. The CDR3 consists of 13 residues. Germline V gives CDR1 MDHEN, CDR2 SYDVKM.

This clone was seen once. The chain recombines TRBV18 with TRBJ2-1; 9 bases line up with TRBD1. This CDR3 comprises 16 residues. V shed 3 bases, J shed 4 bases, and the junction held 7 bases outside the gene matches. Looked up from germline, CDR1 is KGHSH and CDR2 is LQKENI. The CDR3, as DNA: TGTGCCAGCTCACCGATACAGGGGGCAGGATACAATGAGCAGTTCTTC. The encoded protein is CASSPIQGAGYNEQFF.